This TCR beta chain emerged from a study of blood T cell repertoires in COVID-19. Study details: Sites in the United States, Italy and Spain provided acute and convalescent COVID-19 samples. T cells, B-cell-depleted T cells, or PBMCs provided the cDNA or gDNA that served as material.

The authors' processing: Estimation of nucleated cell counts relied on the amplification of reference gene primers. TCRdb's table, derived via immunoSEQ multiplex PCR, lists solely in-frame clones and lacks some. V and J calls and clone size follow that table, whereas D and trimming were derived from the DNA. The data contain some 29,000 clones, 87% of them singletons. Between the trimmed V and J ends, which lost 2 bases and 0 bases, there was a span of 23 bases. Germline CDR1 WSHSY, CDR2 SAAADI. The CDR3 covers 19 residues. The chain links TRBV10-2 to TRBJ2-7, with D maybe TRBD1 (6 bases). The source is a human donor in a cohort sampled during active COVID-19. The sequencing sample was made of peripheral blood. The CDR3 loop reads CASSEESSLGQQYSYEQYF. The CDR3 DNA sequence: TGCGCCAGCAGTGAGGAGAGTAGCCTAGGACAGCAGTACTCCTACGAGCAGTACTTC.